This T cell receptor beta chain came from a study of shared clonotypes between healthy human individuals. On the study more broadly: Researchers assigned three CD4 naive, three CD4 memory, two CD8 naive and one CD8 memory plate to each donor. The study, taken as a whole, reports: Several donors shared roughly 5% of their naive CD4 clonotypes.

Naive CD8 cells lacked CD45RO and underwent positive selection for CCR7, leaving out terminally differentiated effector memory CD45RA+ cells. For this clone: Its antigen remains unidentified.

Data came from immunoSEQ multiplex PCR; TCRdb stores just in-frame clones and leaves some out. The table lists nearly 2 million clones, less than 95% of them singletons. The CDR3 totals 12 residues. Trimming removed 3 bases from V and 8 bases from J, with 10 bases in between. The germline V gene encodes CDR1 SEHNR and CDR2 FQNEAQ (reference sequence). The chain carries TRBV7-9 and TRBJ1-2; D not resolved. The sample consisted of naive CD8+ T cells sorted from blood. The clonotype was recovered from a young man in good health. CDR3 sequence reads: CASSLAVDGYTF. The CDR3 nucleotides are TGTGCCAGCAGCTTGGCAGTTGACGGCTACACCTTC.